This T cell receptor beta chain emerged from a study of T-cell memory formation after mild COVID-19. On the study more broadly: Among the donors, TCR clusters were largely specific to each donor. The study, taken as a whole, reports: CD4+ clones that contracted lay mainly in CM and EM; CD8+ ones lay in EMRA. There was a balanced CD4/CD8 profile in clones contracting day 15 to 85, and later expanders leaned CD4+.

This clonotype was seen at least ten times. No antigen is known for it. From the 5' RACE reads, TCRdb called clonotypes with MiXCR, one entry per CDR3 protein. Of around 390,000 distinct CDR3 sequences listed, roughly 15% are singletons. The source of this sequence is a man aged 18 to 30 who had mild COVID-19 (a few samples of this study predate the infection). Cell type and time point are not known. Sequenced sample: PBMCs or a T cell subset sorted from them (not recorded which).

In nucleotides, the CDR3 is TGTGCCAGTAGTCCGACTAGCGGGGACTTCAATGAGCAGTTCTTC. This codes for CASSPTSGDFNEQFF. The genes are TRBV19 and TRBJ2-1, with TRBD2 matching over 11 bases. This CDR3 contains 15 residues. The germline V gene encodes CDR1 LNHDA and CDR2 SQIVND (reference sequence). V lost 5 bases and J lost 6; bases outside the gene matches: 6.